Each of the 13 T cell receptor beta chains below was sequenced from the same sample in a study of blood T cell repertoires in COVID-19. Clones were sequenced by immunoSEQ multiplex PCR, and TCRdb holds only the in-frame ones, with some missing. The repertoire holds over 80,000 clones, about 89% seen once, with around 2% in the top ten. Material: peripheral blood. The receptors were gathered from a human donor with active COVID-19. The donor label of this sample is uncertain.

The rearrangement joins TRBV6-2 or TRBV6-3 to TRBJ1-1; no reliable D call. Germline V gene sequence: CDR1 MNHEY, CDR2 SVGEGT. Trimming took off 2 bases at V and 2 bases at J, with 9 bases between the two ends. The CDR3 is 14 residues long. CDR3 loop: CASSYLGLNTEAFF. DNA of the CDR3: TGTGCCAGCAGTTACCTAGGTCTTAACACTGAAGCTTTCTTT.

The V gene is TRBV28, the J gene TRBJ1-1, with a possible D match to TRBD1 (6 bases). Looked up from germline, CDR1 is MDHEN and CDR2 is SYDVKM. The CDR3 totals 14 residues. V lost 6 bases to trimming and J lost 4 bases, with 15 bases between them. The CDR3 loop reads CASREPMGATEAFF. The CDR3 DNA follows: TGTGCCAGCAGGGAACCGATGGGGGCCACTGAAGCTTTCTTT.

The chain recombines TRBV28 with TRBJ2-4; a possible D gene is TRBD2 (6 bases). The CDR3 runs to 18 residues. Germline V lookup: CDR1 MDHEN, CDR2 SYDVKM. Trimming cost V 3 bases and J 4 bases, with 22 bases left between them. CDR3 DNA sequence: TGTGCCAGCAGTTTGGGCCCCGGAGGGGCGAAGATAAAAAACATTCAGTACTTC. Translating it yields CASSLGPGGAKIKNIQYF.

This clone was picked up one time. The chain is built from TRBV11-2 and TRBJ2-1, with 13 bases fitting TRBD2. Per germline, CDR1 SGHAT and CDR2 FQNNGV. The V gene end was trimmed by 5 bases and the J gene end by 6 bases; junction bases not matched to a gene: 4. There are 15 residues in the CDR3. CDR3 nucleotide sequence: TGTGCCAGCAGCCTATGGACTAGCGGGGGCAATGAGCAGTTCTTC. Amino acid sequence: CASSLWTSGGNEQFF.

This chain uses TRBV7-3 with TRBJ2-1; TRBD2 matches at 14 bases. The CDR3 contains 19 residues. Germline values: CDR1 SGHTA, CDR2 FQGTGA. The V and J ends lost 5 bases and 8 bases, in that order; junction bases with no gene match: 17. CDR3 in DNA: TGTGCCAGCAGCCAAGGACTAGCGGGGGGTCCCTTCCCGGGGGATGAGCAGTTCTTC. Its translation is CASSQGLAGGPFPGDEQFF.

The CDR3 sequence is CASSLYGTDTQYF. Written as DNA, the CDR3 is TGTGCCAGCAGCTTGTACGGTACAGATACGCAGTATTTT. The chain employs TRBV5-6 and TRBJ2-3; no clear D. In germline, CDR1 is SGHDT, CDR2 YYEEEE. Between the trimmed V and J ends, which lost 1 base and 3 bases, there was a span of 6 bases. This CDR3 is 13 amino acids long.

The chain couples TRBV6-5 to TRBJ1-3; 7 bases line up with TRBD1. Losses at the gene ends were 8 bases for V and 0 bases for J; bases not matched to a gene: 7. The CDR3 is made up of 15 amino acids. CDR1 MNHEY and CDR2 SVGAGI come from the germline V gene. The DNA of the CDR3 is TGTGCCAGCGCTAGACAGGGCATCTCTGGAAACACCATATATTTT. This translates into CASARQGISGNTIYF.

The V and J genes are TRBV4-1 and TRBJ2-3, with TRBD2 matching over 9 bases. V lost 2 bases, J lost 4 bases, and 10 bases stayed unmatched. The germline V gene has CDR1 MGHRA and CDR2 YSYEKL. This CDR3 comprises 17 residues. The CDR3 reads CASSQISLAGHPDTQYF. The CDR3 coding sequence is TGCGCCAGCAGCCAAATCAGTCTAGCGGGGCACCCAGATACGCAGTATTTT.

V usage is TRBV14 and J usage is TRBJ2-6, with D tentatively TRBD1 (6 bases). Germline CDR1 and CDR2: SGHDN and FVKESK. V lost 3 bases to trimming and J lost 9 bases, with 9 bases between them. CDR3 size: 13 residues. The CDR3 is CASSQDSLNVLTF. The CDR3 DNA follows: TGTGCCAGCAGCCAGGACAGCCTCAACGTCCTGACTTTC.

The chain uses TRBV11-2 and TRBJ1-1, with 8 bases fitting TRBD1. Germline CDR1 reads SGHAT; CDR2 reads FQNNGV. CDR3 length: 14 residues. Trimming cost V 0 bases and J 5 bases; bases outside gene matches: 2. The CDR3 protein is CASSLEQGGTEAFF. CDR3 sequence (DNA): TGTGCCAGCAGCTTAGAACAGGGGGGGACTGAAGCTTTCTTT. The full variable domain, completed using reference TRBV11-2 and TRBJ1-1, is EAGVAQSPRYKIIEKRQSVAFWCNPISGHATLYWYQQILGQGPKLLIQFQNNGVVDDSQLPKDRFSAERLKGVDSTLKIQPAKLEDSAVYLCASSLEQGGTEAFFGQGTRLTVV.

The chain recombines TRBV27 with TRBJ1-2; TRBD1 might be the D (6 bases). The germline V and J ends were trimmed by 5 bases and 6 bases, with 16 bases remaining between them. Germline values: CDR1 MNHEY, CDR2 SMNVEV (reference sequence). There are 14 residues in the CDR3. The CDR3 bases are TGTGCCAGCAGTGCTAGGACAGCCAGGGATGGCTACACCTTC. It is translated as CASSARTARDGYTF.

The rearrangement joins TRBV3-1 (or the pseudogene TRBV3-2) to TRBJ2-2; 9 positions agree with TRBD1. Germline V gene lookup returns CDR1 LGHDT and CDR2 YNNKEL (reference sequence). This CDR3 has 17 residues. The ends lost 0 bases at V and 7 bases at J; junction bases unmatched: 9. CDR3 DNA sequence: TGTGCCAGCAGCCAAGATTCGGGGACAGGGCTTGACGGGGAGCTGTTTTTT. It encodes CASSQDSGTGLDGELFF.

This clone has only one observation. The chain has TRBV9 and TRBJ2-5; D unclear. Trimming stripped 0 bases from V and 6 bases from J, with 9 bases between. Germline V lookup: CDR1 SGDLS, CDR2 YYNGEE. CDR3 size: 13 residues. The CDR3 nucleotides are TGTGCCAGCAGCGTAGGCGAACTACAGACCCAGTACTTC. Its translation: CASSVGELQTQYF.